This T cell receptor (beta chain) was obtained from a study of regulatory T cells in long-lasting Graves disease. This clonotype has just a few counts. Regarding time point: newly diagnosed GD, antithyroid drugs for less than 3 months. From RNA extracted from PBMCs, the TCR library was made. In this cohort, patients came from an endocrinology department located in Xi'an, China. Investigators prepared the TCR beta libraries by applying iRepertoire HTBI primers and Arm-PCR of CDR3 regions. TCRdb re-derived calls from the multiplex PCR reads in MiXCR, one entry per CDR3 protein. The sample shows approximately 470,000 distinct CDR3 sequences, under 20% of them seen only once. The germline V gene has CDR1 DFQATT and CDR2 SNEGSKA (reference sequence). V was clipped by 0 bases and J by 0 bases, with 18 bases between them. The CDR3 has 18 residues. The same sample was also studied in work on T cells in Graves' hyperthyroidism and ophthalmopathy. As that study records: Patients were aged 18 to 65, had disease duration under 2 months, and had newly diagnosed hyperthyroidism. Uncontrolled infection, other autoimmune disease, pregnancy or lactation excluded patients. The blood repertoire included most of the expanded thyroid clonotypes above 0.001.

Sequenced here: peripheral blood mononuclear cells (PBMCs), sampled at new diagnosis, from a patient treated with antithyroid drugs. V gene TRBV20-1 combines with J gene TRBJ2-1, with D unclear. This receptor was identified in a man aged 35 to 55 with Graves disease. The CDR3 bases are TGCAGTGCTAGAGATCTCTATCAGCCCACGTCCTCCTACAATGAGCAGTTCTTC. Residues: CSARDLYQPTSSYNEQFF.